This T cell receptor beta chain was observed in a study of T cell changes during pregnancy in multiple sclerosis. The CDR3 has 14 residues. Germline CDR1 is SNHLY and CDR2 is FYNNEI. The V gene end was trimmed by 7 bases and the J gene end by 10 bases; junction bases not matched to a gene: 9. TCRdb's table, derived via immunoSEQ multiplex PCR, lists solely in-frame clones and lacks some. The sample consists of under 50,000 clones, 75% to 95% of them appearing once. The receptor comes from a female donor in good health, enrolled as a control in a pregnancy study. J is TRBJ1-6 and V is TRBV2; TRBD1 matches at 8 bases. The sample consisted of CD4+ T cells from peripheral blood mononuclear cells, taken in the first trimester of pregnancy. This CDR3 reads CASTARDRHSPLHF. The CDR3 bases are TGTGCCAGCACTGCCCGGGACAGGCACTCACCCCTCCACTTT. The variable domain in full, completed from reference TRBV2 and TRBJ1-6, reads EPEVTQTPSHQVTQMGQEVILRCVPISNHLYFYWYRQILGQKVEFLVSFYNNEISEKSEIFDDQFSVERPDGSNFTLKIRSTKLEDSAMYFCASTARDRHSPLHFGNGTRLTVT.